These 9 T cell receptor beta chains were all obtained from the same sample, sequenced in a study of control samples from healthy donors and cancer patients (dated by TCRdb to about 2020). Library prep was done by the immunoSEQ multiplex PCR assay. TCRdb re-hosts the immuneACCESS table, in-frame sequences only. Its copies lack some clones; in the studies checked, an unresolved V gene accounts for under half of them, and the cause for the rest is not known. This sample has 100,000 to 150,000 clones in its table, and around nine tenths of those were observed once. The ten top clones hold roughly 3.2% of the sample. Sequencing was carried out using blood. These receptors came from a man aged 45-65 years in good health.

The chain carries TRBV28 and TRBJ1-5; tentative D call: TRBD1 (5 bases). This CDR3 is built from 18 residues. Trimming left V 0 bases short and J 6 bases short, with 21 bases between. Germline values: CDR1 MDHEN, CDR2 SYDVKM. CDR3: CASSLWAPRVSPAQPQHF. Here the CDR3 DNA reads TGTGCCAGCAGTTTATGGGCCCCCAGGGTAAGTCCAGCTCAGCCCCAGCATTTT.

This clone has a single count. The chain combines TRBV28 with TRBJ1-1; D remains unclear. Trimming took off 3 bases at V and 0 bases at J, with 8 bases between the two ends. This CDR3 region has 14 residues. Germline V gives CDR1 MDHEN, CDR2 SYDVKM. This CDR3 is CASSFPTVNTEAFF. Here the CDR3 DNA reads TGTGCCAGCAGTTTCCCTACAGTGAACACTGAAGCTTTCTTT.

The chain couples TRBV7-9 to TRBJ1-3; D not certain. V shed 1 base and J shed 4 bases, with 20 bases lying between them. The CDR3 covers 18 residues. Per the germline V gene, CDR1 is SEHNR and CDR2 is FQNEAQ (reference sequence). CDR3 nucleotides: TGTGCCAGCAGCTTAGTGGGAGGGTCCTACACGGCGGGAAACACCATATATTTT. It encodes CASSLVGGSYTAGNTIYF.

The chain is built from TRBV6-1 and TRBJ1-1; D remains ambiguous. V shed 2 bases and J shed 5 bases, with 3 bases lying between them. This CDR3 comprises 11 residues. Germline V CDR1 and CDR2: MNHNS, SASEGT. Here the CDR3 reads CASSEMTEAFF. The CDR3 nucleotides read TGTGCCAGCAGTGAAATGACTGAAGCTTTCTTT.

The rearrangement uses TRBV7-3 and TRBJ1-1; D is undetermined. Trimming took 6 bases from V and 1 from J, leaving 9 bases between them. This CDR3 is built from 13 residues. The germline V gene has CDR1 SGHTA and CDR2 FQGTGA. The CDR3 loop reads CASSSAQNTEAFF. As DNA, the CDR3 is TGTGCCAGCAGTTCCGCACAGAACACTGAAGCTTTCTTT.

The chain combines TRBV7-2 with TRBJ2-1; D possibly matches TRBD1 or TRBD2 (6 bases each). The CDR3 totals 15 residues. With 2 bases removed from V and 4 bases from J, the gap between germline ends came to 12 bases. Germline lookup yields CDR1 SGHTA and CDR2 FQGNSA. The CDR3 spells CASSLTGGLYNEQFF. The CDR3 DNA sequence: TGTGCCAGCAGCTTAACCGGGGGCCTATACAATGAGCAGTTCTTC.

The chain uses TRBV12-3 or TRBV12-4 and TRBJ1-3; D unresolved. The V and J ends lost 5 bases and 4 bases respectively, with 6 bases between them. This CDR3 spans 12 amino acids. For the CDR3, the DNA is TGTGCCAGCAGTGTCGGAGGAAACACCATATATTTT. It codes for CASSVGGNTIYF.

The V call is TRBV3-1 (or the pseudogene TRBV3-2), the J call TRBJ2-3; 7 bases align to TRBD2. Per the germline V gene, CDR1 is LGHDT and CDR2 is YNNKEL (reference sequence). The CDR3 is 16 residues long. J lost 5 bases, V lost 1 base, and 9 bases had no gene match. Here the CDR3 reads CASSQVDRGVRDTQYF. CDR3 nucleotide sequence: TGTGCCAGCAGCCAAGTGGACCGGGGGGTGAGAGATACGCAGTATTTT.

V gene TRBV4-1 combines with J gene TRBJ2-7; 9 bases are shared with TRBD2. The CDR3 consists of 16 residues. Losses at the gene ends were 1 base for V and 2 bases for J; bases not matched to a gene: 6. Germline V gene lookup returns CDR1 MGHRA and CDR2 YSYEKL. This CDR3 is CASSQADSGGTYEQYF. For the CDR3, the DNA is TGCGCCAGCAGCCAAGCTGATAGCGGGGGAACCTACGAGCAGTACTTC.